This T cell receptor beta chain was sequenced during a study of breast tumors, draining lymph nodes, adjacent tissues. Points from the study as a whole: Compared with lymph nodes, tumors were less diverse; compared with nontumor tissue, more. That most tumor T cells come from lymph nodes remained unproven. The data were judged consistent with most tumor T cells coming from lymph node and expanding in tumor. Luminal-like breast cancer showed significantly greater tumor-nontumor repertoire similarity than basal-like breast cancer did.

TCRdb passed the multiplex PCR reads through MiXCR, listing each CDR3 protein once. The sample consists of some 150,000 distinct CDR3 sequences, 20% to 25% of them appearing once. As concerns this clonotype: What it binds is unknown. This could be a read error, since a much larger clone is one nucleotide away.

Breast cancer patients provided tissue from their axillary draining lymph nodes. What was sequenced was axillary lymph node tissue. The clonotype comes from a female donor with breast cancer. Some clones in this sample may be carry-over from other donors' samples.

CDR3 DNA sequence: TGCGCCAGCAGCTCCGGGCTTACTGCGAATGGGCAGTTCTTC. It encodes CASSSGLTANGQFF. The chain employs TRBV5-1 and TRBJ2-1; D is undetermined. This CDR3 has 14 residues. Germline values: CDR1 SGHRS, CDR2 YFSETQ.